This T cell receptor (beta chain) was sequenced for a study of OX40 agonist ivuxolimab in advanced cancers. The wider study: In three patients, partial responses were observed, one with hepatocellular carcinoma and two with cutaneous melanoma.

Produced via immunoSEQ multiplex PCR; TCRdb's table is partial and in-frame only. The data contain some 150,000 clones, about 93% of them singletons. Whole-study results and caveats: The authors also found low normalized T-cell clonal expansion in some nonresponders. By week 6 at 0.1 to 3.0 mg/kg, blood CD4+ and CD8+ T cells had expanded clonally.

Autoimmune disease history or systemic immunosuppression led to patient exclusion. Concerning this clone itself: Its antigen is undetermined.

After removal of 5 bases from V and 4 bases from J, the junction contained 10 bases not matched to a gene. In germline, CDR1 is SEHNR, CDR2 FQNEAQ (reference sequence). The CDR3 spans 17 residues. The sample was CD4+ or CD8+ T cells sorted from blood, taken in a trial of the OX40 agonist ivuxolimab. The rearrangement links TRBV7-9 to TRBJ2-6; 8 bases agree with TRBD1. This receptor was taken from an adult with an advanced solid tumor such as melanoma, head and neck, liver or kidney cancer. CDR3 sequence reads: CASSPTGARGGANVLTF. CDR3 nucleotide sequence: TGTGCCAGCAGCCCGACAGGGGCCCGTGGAGGGGCCAACGTCCTGACTTTC. The complete variable domain, with remaining parts taken from reference TRBV7-9 and TRBJ2-6, reads DTGVSQNPRHKITKRGQNVTFRCDPISEHNRLYWYRQTLGQGPEFLTYFQNEAQLEKSRLLSDRFSAERPKGSFSTLEIQRTEQGDSAMYLCASSPTGARGGANVLTFGAGSRLTVL.